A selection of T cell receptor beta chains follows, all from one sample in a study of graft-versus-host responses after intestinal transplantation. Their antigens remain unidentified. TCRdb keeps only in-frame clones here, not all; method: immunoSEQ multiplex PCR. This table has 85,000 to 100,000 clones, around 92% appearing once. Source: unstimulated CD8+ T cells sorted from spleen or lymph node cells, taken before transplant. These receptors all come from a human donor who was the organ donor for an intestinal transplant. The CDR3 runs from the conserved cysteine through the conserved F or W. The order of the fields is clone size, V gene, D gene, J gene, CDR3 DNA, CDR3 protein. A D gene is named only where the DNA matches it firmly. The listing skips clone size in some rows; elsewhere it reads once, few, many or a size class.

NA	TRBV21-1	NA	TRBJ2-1	TGTGCCAGCAGCAAATTAGTCCCCGTCAGAGGCAATGAGCAGTTCTTC	CASSKLVPVRGNEQFF
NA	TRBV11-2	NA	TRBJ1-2	TGTGCCAGCAGCGCTGTCCTCCCGGACTATGGCTACACCTTC	CASSAVLPDYGYTF
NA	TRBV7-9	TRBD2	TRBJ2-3	TGTGCCAGCAGCCCAGCCGGGAGGGCGAATACGCAGTATTTT	CASSPAGRANTQYF
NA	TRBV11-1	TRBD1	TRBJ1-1	TGTGCCAGCAGCCCCCAAGACAGGGGCACTGAAGCTTTCTTT	CASSPQDRGTEAFF
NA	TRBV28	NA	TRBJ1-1	TGTGCCAGCAGCCGCCCACGCGGGGGTAGCACTGAAGCTTTCTTT	CASSRPRGGSTEAFF
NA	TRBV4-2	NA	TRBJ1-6	TGTGCCAGCAGCCAAGTTTGGCGGATATGGACGGGGAGCTCCTATAATTCACCCCTCCACTTT	CASSQVWRIWTGSSYNSPLHF
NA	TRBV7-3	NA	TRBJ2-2	TGTGCCAGCAGCGGAGCACACACCGGGGAGCTGTTTTTT	CASSGAHTGELFF
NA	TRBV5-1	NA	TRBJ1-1	TGCGCCAGCAGCATTGAGCCAGGGGCCACTGAAGCTTTCTTT	CASSIEPGATEAFF
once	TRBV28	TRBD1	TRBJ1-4	TGTGCCAGCCGCCCGGAGGTCCCGGGACAGGGGGCGCGTTGGGAAAAACTGTTTTTT	CASRPEVPGQGARWEKLFF
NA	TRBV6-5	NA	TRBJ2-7	TGTGCCAGCATCGCAGCGAGCTCCTACGAGCAGTACTTC	CASIAASSYEQYF
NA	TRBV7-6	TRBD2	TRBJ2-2	TGTGCCAGCAGTTTGGGACTAGCCCTTTCCCCCGGGGAGCTGTTTTTT	CASSLGLALSPGELFF
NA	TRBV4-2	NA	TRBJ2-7	TGTGCCAGCAGCCCATTACTCGCCTACGAGCAGTACTTC	CASSPLLAYEQYF
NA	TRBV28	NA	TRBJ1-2	TGTGCCAGCAGTTTCATCCAGTCCTATGGCTACACCTTC	CASSFIQSYGYTF
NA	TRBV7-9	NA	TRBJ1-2	TGTGCCAGCAGCCCCACAGACAGGCTATATGGCTACACCTTC	CASSPTDRLYGYTF
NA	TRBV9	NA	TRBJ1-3	TGTGCCAGCGGGGGGAACTCTGGAAACACCATATATTTT	CASGGNSGNTIYF
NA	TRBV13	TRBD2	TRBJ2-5	TGTGCCAGCAGCCCCCGGGGGGGGGAGACCCAGTACTTC	CASSPRGGETQYF
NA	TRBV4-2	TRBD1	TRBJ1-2	TGTGCCAGCAGAACCGGGACAGGGGTCTATCCCGCTAACTATGGCTACACCTTC	CASRTGTGVYPANYGYTF
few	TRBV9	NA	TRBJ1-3	TGTGCCAGCAGCGACGTGGAGGGTGGAAACACCATATATTTT	CASSDVEGGNTIYF
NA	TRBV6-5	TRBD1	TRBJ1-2	TGTGCCAGCATTACTACAGGGGGACGCTACACCTTC	CASITTGGRYTF
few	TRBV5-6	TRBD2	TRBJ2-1	TGTGCCAGCAGCCCTAGACTAGCGGGAGATAGTGAGCAGTTCTTC	CASSPRLAGDSEQFF
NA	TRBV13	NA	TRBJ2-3	TGTGCCAGCAGCTTAGCGGCGGGAACGGGGACAGATACGCAGTATTTT	CASSLAAGTGTDTQYF
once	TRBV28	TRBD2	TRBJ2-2	TGTGCCACCACGATAAGAGATAGCGGGAGATATTGGTTTTTTCCCGGGGAGCTGTTTTTT	CATTIRDSGRYWFFPGELFF
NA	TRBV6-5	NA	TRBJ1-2	TGTGCCAGCAGAGGGGGTTATGGCTACACCTTC	CASRGGYGYTF
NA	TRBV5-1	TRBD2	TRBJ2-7	TGCGCCAGCAGCTTGGGCGGGGGTGGAGAGCAGTACTTC	CASSLGGGGEQYF
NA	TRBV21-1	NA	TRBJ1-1	TGTGCCAGCAGGATTCGGGATAATCCTACTGGGAACACTGAAGCTTTCTTT	CASRIRDNPTGNTEAFF
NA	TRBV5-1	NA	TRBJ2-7	TGCGCCAGCAGCCCCCTCGTAGAGTCCTACGAGCAGTACTTC	CASSPLVESYEQYF
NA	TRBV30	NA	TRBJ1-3	TGTGCCTGGAGTGTGGGCCCGAATAAGGCATCTGGAAACACCATATATTTT	CAWSVGPNKASGNTIYF
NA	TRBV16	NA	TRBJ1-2	TGTGCCAGCAGCCAAGCGGGTTATTCTAACTATGGCTACACCTTC	CASSQAGYSNYGYTF
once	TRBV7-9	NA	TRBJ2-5	TGTGCCAGCAGCCACCAGATACAAGAGACCCAGTACTTC	CASSHQIQETQYF
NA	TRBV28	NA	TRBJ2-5	TGTGCCAGCAGTCTTTTGCCCAGGGGAGTAGAAGAGACCCAGTACTTC	CASSLLPRGVEETQYF
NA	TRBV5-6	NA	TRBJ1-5	TGTGCCAGCAGCTTGGGGTTCGGGGTAGAGCAGCCCCAGCATTTT	CASSLGFGVEQPQHF
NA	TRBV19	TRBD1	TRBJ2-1	TGTGCCAGTATGGGGACAGGGACCAACAATGAGCAGTTCTTC	CASMGTGTNNEQFF
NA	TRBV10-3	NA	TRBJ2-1	TGTGCCATCAGTGAGCCACGGTTAACCCCGGCTACTACGAGTGACAATGAGCAGTTCTTC	CAISEPRLTPATTSDNEQFF
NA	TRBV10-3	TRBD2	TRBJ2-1	TGTGCCATCAGGCCCTTCACAAGCGGGAGGGAAAACAATGAGCAGTTCTTC	CAIRPFTSGRENNEQFF
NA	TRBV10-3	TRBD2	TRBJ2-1	TGTGCCATCAGTGGACTAGCGGGAGAATACAATGAGCAGTTCTTC	CAISGLAGEYNEQFF
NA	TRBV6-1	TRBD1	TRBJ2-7	TGTGCCGGCACAGACAGGGGCCCCTACGAGCAGTACTTC	CAGTDRGPYEQYF
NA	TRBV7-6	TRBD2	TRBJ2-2	TGTGCCAGCAGCTTTGGACTCAGGACTAGCGGGAGGTCAAGATTGAACACCGGGGAGCTGTTTTTT	CASSFGLRTSGRSRLNTGELFF
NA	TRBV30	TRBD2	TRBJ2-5	TGTGCCTGGAGTGTTTATAAGACTAGCGGGGCACAAGAGACCCAGTACTTC	CAWSVYKTSGAQETQYF
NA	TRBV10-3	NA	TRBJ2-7	TGTGCCATCAACGCGGGCCTCTCCTACGAGCAGTACTTC	CAINAGLSYEQYF
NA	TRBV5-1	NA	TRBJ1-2	TGCGCCAGCAGCTCCAGGACGACAACGGGGGGTGGCTACACCTTC	CASSSRTTTGGGYTF
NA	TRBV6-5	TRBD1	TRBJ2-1	TGTGCCAGCAGTGACAGGGGGTACAATGAGCAGTTCTTC	CASSDRGYNEQFF
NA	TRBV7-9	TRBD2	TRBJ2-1	TGTGCCAGCAGCCTCCTAGCGGGGGAGCAGTTCTTC	CASSLLAGEQFF
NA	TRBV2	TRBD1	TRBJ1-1	TGTGCCAGCAGTGCCATAGGACAGGGGATCATGAACACTGAAGCTTTCTTT	CASSAIGQGIMNTEAFF
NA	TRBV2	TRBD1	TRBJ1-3	TGTGCCAGCAGTGAATTTGACAGGGGCGGTGGAAACACCATATATTTT	CASSEFDRGGGNTIYF
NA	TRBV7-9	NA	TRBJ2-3	TGTGCCAGCAGCTTTGGGGGGTATCAGGACACAGATACGCAGTATTTT	CASSFGGYQDTDTQYF
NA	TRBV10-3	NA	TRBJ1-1	TGTGCCATCAGTGACTCCTCATGGGGGGAAAGGGGCTTCGCTGAAGCTTTCTTT	CAISDSSWGERGFAEAFF
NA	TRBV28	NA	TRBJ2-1	TGTGCCAGCAGTCCCCCCGGACAAAACAATGAGCAGTTCTTC	CASSPPGQNNEQFF
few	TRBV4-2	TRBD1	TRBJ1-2	TGTGCCACCTGGGACAGCTTTAACTATGGCTACACCTTC	CATWDSFNYGYTF
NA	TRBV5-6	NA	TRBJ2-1	TGTGCCAGCAGCTTCGGGGTGAGCTCCTACAATGAGCAGTTCTTC	CASSFGVSSYNEQFF
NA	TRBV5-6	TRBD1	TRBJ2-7	TGTGCCAGCAGCCCCTACCTTAGTGACAGGGCGGACGAGCAGTACTTC	CASSPYLSDRADEQYF
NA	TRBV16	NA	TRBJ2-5	TGTGCCAGCAGCCAGCAGGAGGAGCAGTACTTC	CASSQQEEQYF
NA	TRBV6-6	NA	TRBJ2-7	TGTGCCAGCAGTCCTAACTCTTACGAGCAGTACTTC	CASSPNSYEQYF
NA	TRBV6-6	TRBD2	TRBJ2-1	TGTGCCAGCAGTTCCTCTTTGAGCGGGAGCTACAATGAGCAGTTCTTC	CASSSSLSGSYNEQFF
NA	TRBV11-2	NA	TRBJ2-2	TGTGCCAGCAGCCTGGCAGGCTGGAACACCGGGGAGCTGTTTTTT	CASSLAGWNTGELFF
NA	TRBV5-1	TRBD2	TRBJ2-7	TGCGCCAGCAGCCCTACTAGCGGGGGAGTCCACGAGCAGTACTTC	CASSPTSGGVHEQYF
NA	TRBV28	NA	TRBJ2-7	TGTGCCACCGGCAGGGTTTCCTACGAGCAGTACTTC	CATGRVSYEQYF
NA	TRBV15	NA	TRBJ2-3	TGTGCCACCAGCATCCAGGACACAGATACGCAGTATTTT	CATSIQDTDTQYF